Described below is a single T cell receptor beta chain sequence and its context. The antigen remains unidentified. The sample belongs to a study of OX40 agonist ivuxolimab in advanced cancers. Whole-study context: The drug used for patients, ivuxolimab, was an agonistic anti-OX40 (CD134) antibody. Six ivuxolimab dose levels, 0.01 to 10 mg/kg, were given intravenously every 2 weeks. Findings and caveats of the study: Some nonresponders likewise displayed low normalized T-cell clonal expansion. Expanded clones were, on average, more numerous among CD8+ T cells than CD4+.

Looked up from germline, CDR1 is LGHNT and CDR2 is FRNRAP. The V and J ends lost 2 bases and 4 bases respectively, with 27 bases between them. This CDR3 contains 19 residues. The table came from immunoSEQ multiplex PCR; TCRdb's copy has only in-frame clones and leaves some out. The table lists about 90,000 clones, approximately 91% of them singletons. The origin of this receptor is an adult with an advanced solid tumor such as melanoma, head and neck, liver or kidney cancer. This chain uses TRBV12-5 with TRBJ2-7, with a tentative D call TRBD1 (5 bases). Sequencing used CD4+ or CD8+ T cells sorted from blood, obtained in a trial of the OX40 agonist ivuxolimab. CDR3 nucleotides: TGTGCTAGTGGTTTGCCTTCTCCCCGAGAAAACAGGATTCAATACGAGCAGTACTTC. Its translation: CASGLPSPRENRIQYEQYF.